The clone carrying this T cell receptor beta chain turned up a few times. What it binds is unknown. The sample is drawn from a study of blood T cells in healthy people across ages. Study observations and caveats: Diversity of TCR beta per million T cells declined in a roughly linear way with age. PBMC samples, being unsorted, prevented any conclusive comparison of naive and antigen-experienced cells.

The authors drew around 11 milliliters of peripheral blood from each donor. Each sample yielded at least 5.5 micrograms of PBMC total RNA. The CDR3 contains 15 residues. Germline trimming cut 6 bases from V and 7 bases from J; bases unmatched to any gene: 6. Primed by a sample-barcoded 5' primer and a J-beta primer mix, a second PCR proceeded for about 7 to 11 cycles. One entry per CDR3 protein, called by TCRdb with MiXCR from the 5' RACE reads. This table holds hundreds of thousands of distinct CDR3 sequences, under 25% found once. The chain carries TRBV12-3 or TRBV12-4 and TRBJ2-1; TRBD2 aligns across 13 bases. The receptor's source is a man aged 70-80 years in good health. Sequencing was done on a sample of blood. CDR3 in amino acids: CASRSGTSGKNEQFF. The DNA of the CDR3 is TGTGCCAGCAGAAGTGGGACTAGCGGGAAAAATGAGCAGTTCTTC.